This TCR beta chain emerged from a study of radiotherapy plus CTLA-4 blockade in lung cancer. Study information: Among enrolled patients, over 15% responded and around 30% achieved disease control.

About this clone itself: Antigen: not known.

Method: immunoSEQ multiplex PCR; TCRdb's copy keeps in-frame clones and lacks some. Here the sample spans around 37,000 clones, 72% being singletons. Broader study findings: Tumor-derived TCR clones expanded in blood after radiotherapy plus ipilimumab. Interferon-beta, together with early blood T cell clone dynamics, reportedly best predicted response.

This clonotype was sampled from a human donor with non-small cell lung cancer who had stable disease on radiotherapy plus ipilimumab. Sequenced here: peripheral blood, sampled from a patient treated with radiotherapy plus ipilimumab.

In nucleotides, the CDR3 is TGTGCCAGCAGCCCAAACGCCCATCGGGGGCAGTTCTTC. Its translation: CASSPNAHRGQFF. V gene TRBV7-2 combines with J gene TRBJ2-1, with D possibly TRBD2 on 5 matching bases. V was cut by 5 bases and J by 12 bases, with 17 bases left in between. This CDR3 contains 13 residues. Germline V gene lookup returns CDR1 SGHTA and CDR2 FQGNSA.